The 7 T cell receptor beta chains reported below all come from one sample, sequenced in a study of vaccination and CD4 T cells after COVID-19. These receptors lack a known antigen. The study sequenced cultured CD4+ T cell DNA using the Oncomine TCR Beta short-read assay. TCRdb reprocessed the PCR reads via MiXCR and lists one record per CDR3 protein. The table records over 10,000 distinct CDR3 sequences, over 30% of them present only once. Treatment reported: roughly ten-day PBMC culture with coronavirus spike peptide pools or control peptides (ViraFEST assay). Sequencing was carried out using cultured CD4+ T cells from blood. All receptors come from a human donor with COVID-19.

This clonotype has a handful of counts. The CDR3 protein is CASSWGISGRSSYNEQFF. The CDR3 DNA reads as TGTGCCAGCAGTTGGGGTATATCGGGGCGGAGCTCCTACAATGAGCAGTTCTTC. The chain links TRBV6-2 or TRBV6-3 to TRBJ2-1; D tentatively reads TRBD1 or TRBD2 (5 bases each). Per germline, CDR1 MNHEY and CDR2 SVGEGT. Trimming removed 4 bases at V and 0 bases at J, with 19 bases between. The CDR3 consists of 18 residues.

In this sample, this clonotype turned up a few times. The V call is TRBV15, the J call TRBJ1-4; no definite D call. The CDR3 has 13 residues. The germline V gene has CDR1 LNHNV and CDR2 YYDKDF (reference sequence). V was pared by 0 bases and J by 8 bases, with 7 bases between. The CDR3 DNA reads TGTGCCACCAGCAGAGACCAGCAAGAAAAACTGTTTTTT. Residues: CATSRDQQEKLFF.

A few counts support this clonotype. The chain couples TRBV2 to TRBJ1-5; no definite D call. The CDR3 sequence is 15 residues long. The V end lost 0 bases, the J end lost 3 bases, and 9 bases lay between the germline ends. Germline CDR1 and CDR2: SNHLY and FYNNEI. The CDR3 nucleotides are TGTGCCAGCAGTGAAGCGTCGCAGTACAATCAGCCCCAGCATTTT. Translation gives CASSEASQYNQPQHF.

The gene calls are TRBV6-2 or TRBV6-3 and TRBJ2-3; maybe TRBD1 (6 bases). CDR1 is MNHEY and CDR2 is SVGEGT in the germline V gene. There are 13 residues in the CDR3. V lost 6 bases, J lost 3 bases, and 10 bases lay in between. The CDR3 reads CASSHRVTDTQYF. CDR3 bases: TGTGCCAGCAGCCACAGGGTAACAGATACGCAGTATTTT.

The chain uses TRBV2 and TRBJ2-2; 7 bases fit TRBD1. The J segment lost 11 bases and the V segment lost 8 bases, leaving 11 bases of the junction unmatched. This CDR3 comprises 13 residues. Germline CDR1 and CDR2: SNHLY and FYNNEI. Here the CDR3 DNA reads TGTGCCAGCCTCCGGGACAGCCGGACCGAGCTGTTTTTT. Its translation: CASLRDSRTELFF.

This sequence joins TRBV12-3 or TRBV12-4 and TRBJ1-5; no firm D call. V was shortened by 2 bases and J by 0 bases, with 11 bases between the two germline ends. The CDR3 loop spans 16 amino acids. This CDR3 is CASSLRRSDSNQPQHF. Here the CDR3 DNA reads TGTGCCAGCAGTTTAAGGAGGTCAGATAGCAATCAGCCCCAGCATTTT.

The chain uses TRBV10-1 and TRBJ2-7; the D gene is possibly TRBD1 (6 bases). V was trimmed by 3 bases and J by 0 bases, leaving 6 bases between them. Germline V gene data show CDR1 as WNHNN and CDR2 as SYGVQD (reference sequence). This CDR3 spans 13 amino acids. This CDR3 reads CASSEGGSYEQYF. DNA of the CDR3: TGCGCCAGCAGTGAAGGGGGCTCCTACGAGCAGTACTTC.